These 30 T cell receptor beta chains share one sample of origin, sequenced in a study of sequential checkpoint blockade in melanoma. The treatment denotes: randomized to nivolumab then ipilimumab (arm A) or the reverse (arm B). Measured with immunoSEQ multiplex PCR; TCRdb has only the in-frame clones, and not every one. Of around 40,000 clones listed, 75% to 90% are singletons. Source: CD8+ T cells sorted from blood (inferred from file names), taken from a patient given nivolumab and ipilimumab in sequence. All receptors derive from a human donor with melanoma.

The chain is built from TRBV11-2 and TRBJ2-7, with D tentatively TRBD2 (6 bases). Trimming removed 3 bases from V and 3 bases from J, with 12 bases in between. The germline V gene has CDR1 SGHAT and CDR2 FQNNGV. The CDR3 is 14 residues long. The CDR3 reads CASSFLGGSYEQYV. Written as DNA, the CDR3 is TGTGCCAGCAGCTTCCTTGGGGGGAGCTACGAGCAGTACGTC.

V and J are TRBV5-4 and TRBJ2-7, with 8 nucleotides matching TRBD1. The trim removed 4 bases at V and 6 bases at J, leaving 6 bases unmatched. Germline CDR1 SGHNT, CDR2 YYREEE (reference sequence). This CDR3 has 13 amino acids. The CDR3 here is CASSLRGHVEQYF. DNA of the CDR3: TGTGCCAGCAGCCTCAGGGGGCATGTCGAGCAGTACTTC.

The genes are TRBV4-1 and TRBJ2-7, with 11 bases fitting TRBD2. The CDR3 totals 17 residues. The trim removed 4 bases at V and 2 bases at J, leaving 10 bases unmatched. Germline V gene lookup returns CDR1 MGHRA and CDR2 YSYEKL. The CDR3 spells CASSPSPPTSGAYEQYF. The DNA of the CDR3 is TGCGCCAGCAGCCCCAGTCCCCCGACTAGCGGGGCCTACGAGCAGTACTTC.

V usage is TRBV27 and J usage is TRBJ2-7; weak D call: TRBD1 (6 bases). The CDR3 loop spans 14 amino acids. Deletions cut 5 bases from V and 3 bases from J, with 14 bases between. Germline CDR1 and CDR2: MNHEY and SMNVEV (reference sequence). The DNA for the CDR3 is TGTGCCAGCAGTAAATACAGGGAAATCTACGAGCAGTACTTC. Its protein product is CASSKYREIYEQYF.

The chain is built from TRBV19 and TRBJ2-5; TRBD1 is a possible D gene (5 bases). The CDR3 extends over 13 amino acids. Germline V lookup: CDR1 LNHDA, CDR2 SQIVND (reference sequence). Trimming stripped 9 bases from V and 0 bases from J, with 11 bases between. CDR3 sequence: CASTSTDQETQYF. The CDR3 region has the DNA TGTGCCAGCACCTCGACAGACCAAGAGACCCAGTACTTC. Combining the CDR3 with reference TRBV19 and TRBJ2-5 gives the whole variable domain DGGITQSPKYLFRKEGQNVTLSCEQNLNHDAMYWYRQDPGQGLRLIYYSQIVNDFQKGDIAEGYSVSREKKESFPLTVTSAQKNPTAFYLCASTSTDQETQYFGPGTRLLVL.

This clone was observed a single time. The chain uses TRBV7-2 and TRBJ1-5; no firm D call. Germline CDR1 is SGHTA and CDR2 is FQGNSA. Trimming removed 3 bases from V and 0 bases from J, with 15 bases in between. This CDR3 is built from 17 residues. As DNA, the CDR3 is TGTGCCAGCAGCTTTTCTATGGGCCCTTATAGCAATCAGCCCCAGCATTTT. Its translation: CASSFSMGPYSNQPQHF.

The chain carries TRBV27 and TRBJ2-7, with D uncertain. Germline-derived CDR1 and CDR2 are MNHEY and SMNVEV (reference sequence). This CDR3 has 13 amino acids. The V gene lost 3 bases and the J gene lost 2 bases, with 8 bases spanning the gap. The CDR3 DNA sequence: TGTGCCAGCAGTTTTGGGCATACCTACGAGCAGTACTTC. It specifies CASSFGHTYEQYF.

This clone was seen once. This sequence joins TRBV6-5 and TRBJ2-5; 7 positions match TRBD2. TRBJ2-7 explains the end of the DNA better; the J call may be wrong. The CDR3 is 13 amino acids. Germline V gene lookup returns CDR1 MNHEY and CDR2 SVGAGI. CDR3 DNA sequence: TGTGCCAGCAGTTACTCGGGGGGGAACGAGCAGTACTTC. Protein sequence: CASSYSGGNEQYF.

The chain uses TRBV11-2 and TRBJ2-7; 7 bases are a match to TRBD1. The germline V gene encodes CDR1 SGHAT and CDR2 FQNNGV. The CDR3 totals 15 residues. V shed 3 bases, J shed 0 bases, and the junction held 5 bases outside the gene matches. CDR3 nucleotide sequence: TGTGCCAGCAGCTTGCGGACAGGAGGCTCCTACGAGCAGTACTTC. Encoded protein: CASSLRTGGSYEQYF.

The rearrangement joins TRBV10-3 to TRBJ2-7; 8 bases are a match to TRBD1. CDR1 ENHRY and CDR2 SYGVKD come from the germline V gene. This CDR3 has 14 amino acids. The junction had 6 bases not matched to a gene; V was cut back by 6 bases and J by 2 bases. This CDR3 reads CAIRTGEGPYEQYV. CDR3 nucleotides: TGTGCCATCAGGACAGGGGAAGGCCCCTACGAGCAGTACGTC.

The chain has TRBV27 and TRBJ2-3, with 11 bases matching TRBD2. Trimming removed 4 bases from V and 0 bases from J; junction bases left unmatched: 6. Germline values: CDR1 MNHEY, CDR2 SMNVEV (reference sequence). This CDR3 is 17 amino acids long. The CDR3 bases are TGTGCCAGCAGTTCCGGACTAGCGGGTGGGAGCACAGATACGCAGTATTTT. Residues: CASSSGLAGGSTDTQYF.

The J gene is TRBJ2-1, the V gene TRBV29-1, with 10 bases identical to TRBD2. Germline values: CDR1 SQVTM, CDR2 ANQGSEA. With 5 bases clipped from V and 0 bases from J, the junction kept 1 base outside the gene matches. The CDR3 is 14 residues long. CDR3 in DNA: TGCAGCGTTCCTAGCGGGAGCTCCTACAATGAGCAGTTCTTC. Translated, it gives CSVPSGSSYNEQFF.

The chain recombines TRBV4-2 with TRBJ2-7; D is unresolved. Germline V CDR1 and CDR2: LGHNA, YNFKEQ. This CDR3 is built from 13 residues. The V and J ends lost 1 base and 0 bases respectively, with 4 bases between them. The DNA of the CDR3 is TGTGCCAGCAGCCAAGTACTCTCCTACGAGCAGTACTTC. It translates to CASSQVLSYEQYF.

This rearrangement joins TRBV2 to TRBJ1-1; the D gene is possibly TRBD1 (6 bases). From germline, CDR1 is SNHLY and CDR2 FYNNEI. The V and J ends lost 5 bases and 5 bases respectively, with 18 bases between them. CDR3 length: 15 amino acids. The CDR3 loop is CASSRITGLRTEAFF. The CDR3 nucleotides are TGTGCCAGCAGTAGAATTACAGGGCTCAGGACTGAAGCTTTCTTT.

The gene calls are TRBV7-9 and TRBJ2-2; 8 nucleotides line up with TRBD1. Germline V gene lookup returns CDR1 SEHNR and CDR2 FQNEAQ (reference sequence). The CDR3 consists of 16 residues. V shed 4 bases and J 7 bases; nucleotides not matched to a gene: 11. CDR3 region: CASSSPTGAAGGELFF. The CDR3, as DNA: TGTGCCAGCAGCTCGCCGACAGGGGCGGCAGGCGGGGAGCTGTTTTTT.

This clone was seen once. The V call is TRBV5-5, the J call TRBJ1-4; D ambiguous. The V and J ends lost 4 bases and 3 bases respectively, with 16 bases between them. This CDR3 comprises 16 residues. Germline V CDR1 and CDR2: SGHKS, YYEKEE (reference sequence). Here the CDR3 DNA reads TGTGCCAGCAGCCCATGGCCCCAGGATGCTAATGAAAAACTGTTTTTT. Its translation is CASSPWPQDANEKLFF.

This chain joins TRBV19 and TRBJ2-7; D may be TRBD1 (5 bases). The CDR3 has 15 residues. The ends were cut back, 5 bases at V and 3 bases at J, with 17 bases in the middle. CDR1 LNHDA and CDR2 SQIVND come from the germline V gene (reference sequence). CDR3 DNA: TGTGCCAGTAGTTGGGGCGCCCTGGAAGGCTACGAGCAGTACTTC. Translated: CASSWGALEGYEQYF.

V usage is TRBV7-9 and J usage is TRBJ2-3, with D perhaps matching TRBD2 (5 bases). Trimming left V 5 bases short and J 2 bases short, with 14 bases between. This CDR3 spans 15 amino acids. The germline gives CDR1 SEHNR, CDR2 FQNEAQ (reference sequence). The CDR3 region has the DNA TGTGCCAGCAGCCCAGGCGAGAGGGACACAGATACGCAGTATTTT. This encodes CASSPGERDTDTQYF.

The V and J genes are TRBV5-8 and TRBJ1-1; D gene ambiguous. The CDR3 totals 14 residues. V was trimmed by 2 bases and J by 2 bases, leaving 10 bases between them. Germline V gene data show CDR1 as SGHTS and CDR2 as YDEGEE. CDR3 sequence: CASSFGLLNTEAFF. As DNA, the CDR3 is TGTGCCAGCAGCTTTGGGCTCTTAAACACTGAAGCTTTCTTT.

This clone appeared a single time. The rearrangement uses TRBV5-4 and TRBJ2-1; weak D call: TRBD1 (5 bases). Germline lookup yields CDR1 SGHNT and CDR2 YYREEE (reference sequence). This CDR3 has 17 amino acids. The ends were cut back, 0 bases at V and 5 bases at J, with 18 bases in the middle. The CDR3 is CASSLGGSPGLNNEQFF. CDR3 sequence (DNA): TGTGCCAGCAGCTTGGGGGGCTCGCCAGGGTTGAACAATGAGCAGTTCTTC. Full variable domain (outside the CDR3, taken from reference TRBV5-4 and TRBJ2-1): ETGVTQSPTHLIKTRGQQVTLRCSSQSGHNTVSWYQQALGQGPQFIFQYYREEENGRGNFPPRFSGLQFPNYSSELNVNALELDDSALYLCASSLGGSPGLNNEQFFGPGTRLTVL.

The chain links TRBV27 to TRBJ2-7; TRBD1 matches at 8 bases. Germline V CDR1 and CDR2: MNHEY, SMNVEV (reference sequence). The ends lost 2 bases at V and 4 bases at J; junction bases unmatched: 10. The CDR3 consists of 16 residues. CDR3 sequence reads: CASSLQGALRLYEQYF. In DNA form, the CDR3 reads TGTGCCAGCAGTTTACAGGGGGCGCTAAGGTTATACGAGCAGTACTTC.

The V gene is TRBV29-1, the J gene TRBJ2-7; D possibly corresponds to TRBD1 (6 bases). The CDR3 has 12 residues. Per the germline V gene, CDR1 is SQVTM and CDR2 is ANQGSEA. With 5 bases removed from V and 6 bases from J, the gap between germline ends came to 14 bases. The CDR3 DNA follows: TGCAGCGTTCGAGGGCCCAGGGGCGAGCAGTACTTC. Amino acids: CSVRGPRGEQYF.

This clone showed up just a few times. The V and J genes are TRBV7-9 and TRBJ1-2; TRBD1 agrees at 9 bases. V gave up 6 bases and J gave up 7 bases; unmatched junction bases: 3. The germline CDR1 and CDR2 sequences are SEHNR and FQNEAQ (reference sequence). This CDR3 is built from 12 residues. The CDR3 sequence is CASRGTGSGYTF. The CDR3 bases are TGTGCCAGCAGAGGGACAGGGAGTGGCTACACCTTC.

The chain is built from TRBV29-1 and TRBJ2-7; D gene uncertain. Trimming shortened V by 7 bases and J by 1 base, and 11 bases separated the two germline ends. Per the germline V gene, CDR1 is SQVTM and CDR2 is ANQGSEA. The length of the CDR3 is 12 residues. CDR3 residues: CSATRNSYEQYF. The CDR3 DNA reads as TGCAGCGCTACCAGGAATTCCTACGAGCAGTACTTC.

V and J are TRBV25-1 and TRBJ1-2, with 11 nucleotides matching TRBD1. Losses at the gene ends were 10 bases for V and 4 bases for J; bases not matched to a gene: 11. The V gene's germline CDR1 is MGHDK and CDR2 SYGVNS. The CDR3 has 15 residues. The CDR3 region has the DNA TGTGCCACCTCGCCCGGGACAGGGGGGATCTATGGCTACACCTTC. This encodes CATSPGTGGIYGYTF.

The V call is TRBV27, the J call TRBJ1-2; 8 bases are shared with TRBD1. The V segment lost 7 bases and the J segment 1 base; nucleotides outside the gene matches: 8. The CDR3 loop spans 15 amino acids. Germline V gene lookup returns CDR1 MNHEY and CDR2 SMNVEV (reference sequence). The DNA of the CDR3 is TGTGCCAGCAAGCCAGGGGGCGCGGGTAACTATGGCTACACCTTC. Translation: CASKPGGAGNYGYTF.

The chain links TRBV7-6 to TRBJ2-7, with D perhaps TRBD2 (5 bases). Germline assignment: CDR1 SGHVS and CDR2 FNYEAQ. The length of the CDR3 is 12 residues. V gave up 5 bases and J gave up 5 bases, with 10 bases separating them. CDR3 amino acids: CASSLPGNEQYF. In DNA form, the CDR3 reads TGTGCCAGCAGCCTCCCGGGGAACGAGCAGTACTTC.

This chain links TRBV25-1 with TRBJ1-1; 7 bases are shared with TRBD1. This CDR3 region has 18 residues. Trimming cost V 0 bases and J 1 base; bases outside gene matches: 11. CDR1 MGHDK and CDR2 SYGVNS come from the germline V gene. CDR3 sequence reads: CASSEYLRGTDENTEAFF. For the CDR3, the DNA is TGTGCCAGCAGTGAATACCTGCGTGGGACAGATGAGAACACTGAAGCTTTCTTT.

The chain couples TRBV11-3 to TRBJ2-7, with 8 bases matching TRBD1. With V trimmed by 2 bases and J by 5 bases, 5 bases remained unmatched. This CDR3 contains 14 residues. Germline CDR1 reads SGHNT; CDR2 reads YENEEA. In nucleotides, the CDR3 is TGTGCCAGCAGCTTATGGGCAGGGGGCGACGAGCAGTACGTC. This sequence encodes CASSLWAGGDEQYV.

The chain uses TRBV7-9 and TRBJ1-6, with TRBD1 identical over 7 bases. V lost 5 bases, J lost 5 bases, and 9 bases stayed unmatched. The CDR3 runs to 16 residues. Germline lookup yields CDR1 SEHNR and CDR2 FQNEAQ (reference sequence). The CDR3, as DNA: TGTGCCAGCAGCCGAACCCGGGACAGCCATAATTCACCCCTCCACTTT. Translated, it gives CASSRTRDSHNSPLHF.